Given below is one TCR beta chain in context. In this sample, this clone turned up once. Which antigen it targets is not known. Compared with germline, one end of the junction differs, possibly owing to a read error. The data derive from a study of metastatic and nonmetastatic thyroid tumors (dated by TCRdb to 2018 to 2021). Notes on the research overall: For patients with malignant and with benign thyroid disease, the researchers compared repertoires between peripheral blood samples and tumor or nodule tissue samples.

The CDR3, from cysteine to phenylalanine, totals 18 residues. Solely the CDR3 DNA is kept, with 54 bases framed from the first base. Reading the germline V gene gives CDR1 SGHVS and CDR2 FQNEAQ. Receptor amplification or capture employed PCR. The sequencing machine was an Illumina HiSeq 4000. The TCR beta-chain CDR3 region of each patient was profiled by high-throughput sequencing. Per the original workflow: A classifier to discriminate distant-metastatic papillary thyroid cancer patients was built from CDR3 differences across clinicopathological groups. Repertoire diversity was assessed with the Shannon index, and tumor-blood repertoire similarity with the Morisita-Horn index. TCRdb reprocessing: public reads trimmed at Q25 with fastp, clones called with MiXCR, in-frame beta chains kept. It is TCRdb's table, rather than the study itself, that gives the V and J calls and clone size. The sample has 30,000 or so clones on record, about 20% of them singletons. 6.5% to 8% of the sample is taken by the ten largest.

Here is what the overall study found, with its caveats: In both blood and tumor samples, malignant tumors were reported to have significantly higher TCR beta diversity than benign nodules.

No treatment had been received by any patient before thyroid surgery. Using T-cell receptor beta sequencing, the researchers looked back retrospectively at clinical samples from patients, gathered between about 2012 and 2019. The specimen sequenced was blood. Rearrangement joined TRBV7-8 to TRBJ2-7; 7 middle bases align to TRBD2. The sequence derives from a female donor with papillary thyroid cancer or a benign thyroid nodule (not recorded which). Some clones in this sample may be carry-over from other donors' samples. Here the CDR3 is given as CASSQITVGAGRAYEQYF. The DNA sequence reads TGCGCCAGCAGCCAAATCACAGTAGGGGCTGGGAGGGCCTACGAGCAGTACTTC.